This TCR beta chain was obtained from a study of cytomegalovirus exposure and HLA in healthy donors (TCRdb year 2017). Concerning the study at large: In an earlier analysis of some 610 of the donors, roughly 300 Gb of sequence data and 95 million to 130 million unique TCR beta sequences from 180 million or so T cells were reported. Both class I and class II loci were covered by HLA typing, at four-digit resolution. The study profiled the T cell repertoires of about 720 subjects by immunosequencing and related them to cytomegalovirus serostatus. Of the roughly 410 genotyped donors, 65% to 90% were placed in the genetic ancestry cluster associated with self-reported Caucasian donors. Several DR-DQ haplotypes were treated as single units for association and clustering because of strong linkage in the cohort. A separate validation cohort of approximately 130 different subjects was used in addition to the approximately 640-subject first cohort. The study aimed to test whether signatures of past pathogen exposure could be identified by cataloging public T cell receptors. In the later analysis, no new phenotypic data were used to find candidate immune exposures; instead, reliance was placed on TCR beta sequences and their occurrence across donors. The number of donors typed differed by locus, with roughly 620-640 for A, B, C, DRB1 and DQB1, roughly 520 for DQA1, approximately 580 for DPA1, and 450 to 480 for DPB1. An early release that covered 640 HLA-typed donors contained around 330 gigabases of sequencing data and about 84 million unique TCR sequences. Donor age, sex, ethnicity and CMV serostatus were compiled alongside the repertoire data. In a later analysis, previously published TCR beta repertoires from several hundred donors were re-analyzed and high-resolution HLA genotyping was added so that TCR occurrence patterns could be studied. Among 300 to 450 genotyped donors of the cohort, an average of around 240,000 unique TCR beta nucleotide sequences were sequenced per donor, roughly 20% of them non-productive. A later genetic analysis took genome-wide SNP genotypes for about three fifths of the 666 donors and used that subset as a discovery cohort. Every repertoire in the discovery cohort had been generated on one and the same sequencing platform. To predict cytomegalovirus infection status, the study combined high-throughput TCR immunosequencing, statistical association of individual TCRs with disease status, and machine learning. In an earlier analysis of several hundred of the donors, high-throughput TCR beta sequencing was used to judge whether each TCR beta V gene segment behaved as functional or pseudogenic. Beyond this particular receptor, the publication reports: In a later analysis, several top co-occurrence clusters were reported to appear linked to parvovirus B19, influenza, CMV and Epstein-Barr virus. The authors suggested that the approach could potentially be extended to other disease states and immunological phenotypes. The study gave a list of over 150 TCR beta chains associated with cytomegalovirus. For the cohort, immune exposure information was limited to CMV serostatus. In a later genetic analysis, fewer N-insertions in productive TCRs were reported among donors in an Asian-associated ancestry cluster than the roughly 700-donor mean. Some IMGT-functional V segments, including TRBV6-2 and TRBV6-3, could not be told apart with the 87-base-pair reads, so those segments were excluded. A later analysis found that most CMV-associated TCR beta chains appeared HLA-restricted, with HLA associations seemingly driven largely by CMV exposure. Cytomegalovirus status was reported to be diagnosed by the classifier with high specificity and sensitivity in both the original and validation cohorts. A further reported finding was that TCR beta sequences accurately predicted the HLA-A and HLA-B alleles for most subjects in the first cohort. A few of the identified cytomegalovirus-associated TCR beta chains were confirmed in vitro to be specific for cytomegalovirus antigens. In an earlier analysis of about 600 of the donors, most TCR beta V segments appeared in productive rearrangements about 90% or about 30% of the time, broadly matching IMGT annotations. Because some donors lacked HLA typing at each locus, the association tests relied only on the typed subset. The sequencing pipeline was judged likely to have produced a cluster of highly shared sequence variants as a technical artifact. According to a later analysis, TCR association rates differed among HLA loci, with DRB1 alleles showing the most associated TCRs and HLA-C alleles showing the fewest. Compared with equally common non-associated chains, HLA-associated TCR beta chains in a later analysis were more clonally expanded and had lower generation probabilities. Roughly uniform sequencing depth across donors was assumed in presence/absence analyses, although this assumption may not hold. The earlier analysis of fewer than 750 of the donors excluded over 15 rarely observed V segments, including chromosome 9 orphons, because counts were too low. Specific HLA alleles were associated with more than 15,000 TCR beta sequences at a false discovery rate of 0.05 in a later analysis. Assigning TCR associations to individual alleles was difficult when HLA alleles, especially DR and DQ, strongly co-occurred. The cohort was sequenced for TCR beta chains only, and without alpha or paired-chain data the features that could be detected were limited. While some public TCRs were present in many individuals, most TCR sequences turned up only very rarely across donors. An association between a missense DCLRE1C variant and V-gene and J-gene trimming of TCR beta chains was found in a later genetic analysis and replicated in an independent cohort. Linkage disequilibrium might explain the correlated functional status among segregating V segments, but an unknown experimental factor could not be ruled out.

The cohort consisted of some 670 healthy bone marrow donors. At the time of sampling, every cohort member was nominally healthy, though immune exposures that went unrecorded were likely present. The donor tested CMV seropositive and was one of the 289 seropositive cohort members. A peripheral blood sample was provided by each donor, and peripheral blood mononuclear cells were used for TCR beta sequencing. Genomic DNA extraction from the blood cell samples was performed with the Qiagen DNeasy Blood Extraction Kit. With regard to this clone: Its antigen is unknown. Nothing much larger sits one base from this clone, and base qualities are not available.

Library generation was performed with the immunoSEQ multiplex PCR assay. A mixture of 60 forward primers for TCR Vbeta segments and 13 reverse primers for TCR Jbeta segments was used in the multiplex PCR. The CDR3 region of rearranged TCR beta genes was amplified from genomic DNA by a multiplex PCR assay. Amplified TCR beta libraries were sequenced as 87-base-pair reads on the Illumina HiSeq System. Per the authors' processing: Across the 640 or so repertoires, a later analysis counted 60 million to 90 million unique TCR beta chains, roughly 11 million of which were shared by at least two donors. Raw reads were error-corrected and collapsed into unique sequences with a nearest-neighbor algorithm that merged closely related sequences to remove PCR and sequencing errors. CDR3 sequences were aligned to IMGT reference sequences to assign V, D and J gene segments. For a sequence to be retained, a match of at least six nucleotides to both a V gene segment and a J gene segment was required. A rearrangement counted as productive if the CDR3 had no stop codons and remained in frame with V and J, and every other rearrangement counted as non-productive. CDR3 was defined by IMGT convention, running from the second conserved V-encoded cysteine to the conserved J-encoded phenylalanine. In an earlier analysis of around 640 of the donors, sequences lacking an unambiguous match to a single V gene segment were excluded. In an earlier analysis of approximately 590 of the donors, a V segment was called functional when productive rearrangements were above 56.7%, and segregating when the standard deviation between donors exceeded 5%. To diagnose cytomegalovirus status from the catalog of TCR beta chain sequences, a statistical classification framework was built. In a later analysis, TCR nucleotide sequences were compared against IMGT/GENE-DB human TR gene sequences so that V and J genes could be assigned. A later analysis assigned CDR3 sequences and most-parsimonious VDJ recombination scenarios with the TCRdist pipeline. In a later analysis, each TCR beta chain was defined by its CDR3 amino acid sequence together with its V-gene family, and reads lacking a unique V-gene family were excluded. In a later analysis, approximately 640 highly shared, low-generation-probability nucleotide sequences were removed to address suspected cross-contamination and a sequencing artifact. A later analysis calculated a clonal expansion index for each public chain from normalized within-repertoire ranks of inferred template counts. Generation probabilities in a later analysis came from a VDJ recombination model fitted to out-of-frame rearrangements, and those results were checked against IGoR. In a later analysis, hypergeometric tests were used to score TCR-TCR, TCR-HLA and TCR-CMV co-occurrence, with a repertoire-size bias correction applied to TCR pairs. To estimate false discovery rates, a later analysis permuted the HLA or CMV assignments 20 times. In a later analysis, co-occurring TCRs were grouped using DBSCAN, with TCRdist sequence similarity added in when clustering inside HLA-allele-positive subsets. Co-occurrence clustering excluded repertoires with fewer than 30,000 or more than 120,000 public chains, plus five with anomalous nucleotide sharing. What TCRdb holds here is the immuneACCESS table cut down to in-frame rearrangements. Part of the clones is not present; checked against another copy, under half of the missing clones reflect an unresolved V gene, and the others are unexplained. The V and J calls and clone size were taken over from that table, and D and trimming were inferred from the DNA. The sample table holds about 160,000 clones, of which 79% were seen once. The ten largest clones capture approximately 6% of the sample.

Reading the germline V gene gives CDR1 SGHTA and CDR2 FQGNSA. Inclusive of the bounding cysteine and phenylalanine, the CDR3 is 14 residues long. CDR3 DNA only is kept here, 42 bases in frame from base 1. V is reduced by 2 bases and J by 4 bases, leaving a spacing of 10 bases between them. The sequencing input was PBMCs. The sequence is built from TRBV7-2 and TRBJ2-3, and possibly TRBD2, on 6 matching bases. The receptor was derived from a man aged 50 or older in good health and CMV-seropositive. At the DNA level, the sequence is TGTGCCAGCAGCTTAACGGGAGTAGCAGATACGCAGTATTTT. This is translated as CASSLTGVADTQYF. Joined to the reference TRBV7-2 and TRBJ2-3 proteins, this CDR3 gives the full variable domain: GAGVSQSPSNKVTEKGKDVELRCDPISGHTALYWYRQSLGQGLEFLIYFQGNSAPDKSGLPSDRFSAERTGGSVSTLTIQRTQQEDSAVYLCASSLTGVADTQYFGPGTRLTVL.